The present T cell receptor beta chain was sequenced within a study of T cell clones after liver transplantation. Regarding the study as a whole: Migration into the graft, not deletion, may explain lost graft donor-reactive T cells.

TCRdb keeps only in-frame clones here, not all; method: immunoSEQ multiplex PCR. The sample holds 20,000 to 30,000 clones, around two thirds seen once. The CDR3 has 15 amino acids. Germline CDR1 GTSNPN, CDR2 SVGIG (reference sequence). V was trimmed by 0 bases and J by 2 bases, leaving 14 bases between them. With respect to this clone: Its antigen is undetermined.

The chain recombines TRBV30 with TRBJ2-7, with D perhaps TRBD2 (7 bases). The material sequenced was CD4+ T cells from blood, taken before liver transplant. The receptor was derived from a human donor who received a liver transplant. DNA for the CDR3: TGTGCCTGGAGTGTACGGGGGGCGGGGGCCTACGAGCAGTACTTC. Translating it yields CAWSVRGAGAYEQYF.